This T cell receptor beta chain is from a study of T cells in narcolepsy. Study results and caveats: Comparing one patient's CSF and blood CD4+ clonotypes highlighted HCRT- and TRIB2-specific autoreactive clonotypes. Autoreactive clonotypes reportedly recurred in blood of same and different patients, not controls. No autoreactive T cell clone sequences appeared in some memory CD4+ repertoires.

Libraries were prepared by immunoSEQ multiplex PCR; TCRdb keeps only in-frame clonotypes and omits some of them. The sample includes roughly 40,000 clones, approximately 85% of them seen just once. Germline V gene sequence: CDR1 SGHTA, CDR2 FQGNSA. This CDR3 has 13 amino acids. Germline trimming cut 1 base from V and 7 bases from J; bases unmatched to any gene: 3. This clone was seen only once. Its antigen is unknown. The TCR sequence derives from a human donor with narcolepsy. Sample: CD45RA- memory CD4+ T cells from PBMCs. The V call is TRBV7-2, the J call TRBJ1-2; TRBD1 aligns across 7 bases. The CDR3 sequence: CASSLEGAGGYTF. CDR3 DNA: TGTGCCAGCAGCTTAGAGGGGGCGGGTGGCTACACCTTC.